This T cell receptor beta chain was observed in a study of Ad26.COV2.S vaccination and SARS-CoV-2 variants. Study details: Ad26.COV2.S given intramuscularly, once or twice 56 days apart.

Stated treatment: some 20 received Ad26.COV2.S at low or high dose, single or two shots; about 5 received placebo; per-sample allocation not given. Specimens were obtained on day 63 following the first vaccine or placebo injection. V lost 6 bases, J lost 0 bases, and 15 bases lay in between. This CDR3 is 16 amino acids long. Germline V gives CDR1 KGHDR, CDR2 SFDVKD. TCRdb keeps only in-frame clones here, not all; method: immunoSEQ multiplex PCR. Here the sample spans 300,000 to 400,000 clones, about 82% being singletons. The sample in question was peripheral blood, obtained in a trial of Ad26.COV2.S vaccine versus placebo. The TCR originated in a person between 18 and 59 years old who received the Ad26.COV2.S COVID-19 vaccine or a placebo. This chain connects TRBV24-1 to TRBJ2-3; no definite D call. The CDR3 here is CATSLPLGPSTDTQYF. CDR3 nucleotide sequence: TGTGCCACCAGTTTACCCCTAGGGCCTAGCACAGATACGCAGTATTTT.